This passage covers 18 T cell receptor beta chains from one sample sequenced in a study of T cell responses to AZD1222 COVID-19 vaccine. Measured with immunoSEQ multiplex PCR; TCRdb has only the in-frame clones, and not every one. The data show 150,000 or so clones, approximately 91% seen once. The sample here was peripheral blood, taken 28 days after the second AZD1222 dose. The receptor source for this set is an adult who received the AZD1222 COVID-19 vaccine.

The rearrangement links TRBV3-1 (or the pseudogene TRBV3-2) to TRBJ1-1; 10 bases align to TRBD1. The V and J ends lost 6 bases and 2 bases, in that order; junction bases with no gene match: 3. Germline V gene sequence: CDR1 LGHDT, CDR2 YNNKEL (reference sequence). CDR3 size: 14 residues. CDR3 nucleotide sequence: TGTGCCAGCAGAAGGGACAGGGGAAACACTGAAGCTTTCTTT. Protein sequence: CASRRDRGNTEAFF.

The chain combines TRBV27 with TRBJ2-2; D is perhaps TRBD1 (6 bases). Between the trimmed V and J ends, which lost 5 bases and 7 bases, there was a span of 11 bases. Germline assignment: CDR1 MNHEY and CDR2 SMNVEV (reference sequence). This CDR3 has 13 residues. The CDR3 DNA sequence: TGTGCCAGCAGTGCTACAGGGCACGGGGAGCTGTTTTTT. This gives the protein CASSATGHGELFF.

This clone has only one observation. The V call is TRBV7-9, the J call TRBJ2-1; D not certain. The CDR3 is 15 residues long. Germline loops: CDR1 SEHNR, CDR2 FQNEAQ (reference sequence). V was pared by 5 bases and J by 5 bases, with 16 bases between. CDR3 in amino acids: CASSPFPRADNEQFF. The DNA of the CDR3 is TGTGCCAGCAGCCCTTTTCCACGCGCGGACAATGAGCAGTTCTTC.

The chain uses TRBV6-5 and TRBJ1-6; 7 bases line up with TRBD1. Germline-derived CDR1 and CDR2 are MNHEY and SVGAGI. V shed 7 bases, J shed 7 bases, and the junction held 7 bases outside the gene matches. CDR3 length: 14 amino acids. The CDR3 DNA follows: TGTGCCAGCACCTCGGACAGGTTGAATTCACCCCTCCACTTT. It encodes CASTSDRLNSPLHF.

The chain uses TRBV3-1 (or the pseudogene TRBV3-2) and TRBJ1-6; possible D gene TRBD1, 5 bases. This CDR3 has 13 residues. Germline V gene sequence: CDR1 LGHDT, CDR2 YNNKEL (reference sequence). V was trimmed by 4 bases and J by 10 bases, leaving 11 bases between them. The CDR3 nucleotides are TGTGCCAGCAGCCCCCGACAGTTATCACCCCTCCACTTT. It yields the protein CASSPRQLSPLHF.

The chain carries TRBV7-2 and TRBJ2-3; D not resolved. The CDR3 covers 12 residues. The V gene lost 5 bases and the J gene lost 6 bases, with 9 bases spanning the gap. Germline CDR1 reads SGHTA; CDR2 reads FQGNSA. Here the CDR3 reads CASSPLVDTQYF. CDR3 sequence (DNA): TGTGCCAGCAGCCCGCTCGTGGATACGCAGTATTTT.

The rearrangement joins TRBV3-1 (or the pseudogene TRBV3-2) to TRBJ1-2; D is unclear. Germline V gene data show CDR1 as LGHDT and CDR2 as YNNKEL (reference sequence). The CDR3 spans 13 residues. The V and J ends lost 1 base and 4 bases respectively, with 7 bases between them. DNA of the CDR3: TGTGCCAGCAGCCAAGGGGCCCCCTATGGCTACACCTTC. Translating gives CASSQGAPYGYTF.

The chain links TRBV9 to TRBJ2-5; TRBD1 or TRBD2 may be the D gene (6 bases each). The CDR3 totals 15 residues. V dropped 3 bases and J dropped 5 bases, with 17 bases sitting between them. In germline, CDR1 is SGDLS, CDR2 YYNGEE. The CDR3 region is CASSAPGGRGETQYF. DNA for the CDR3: TGTGCCAGCAGCGCCCCTGGGGGGCGGGGCGAGACCCAGTACTTC.

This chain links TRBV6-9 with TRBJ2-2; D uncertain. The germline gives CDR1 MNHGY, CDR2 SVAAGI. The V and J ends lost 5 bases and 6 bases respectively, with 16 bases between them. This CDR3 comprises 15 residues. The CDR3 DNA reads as TGTGCCAGCAGTAGCCTATGGGGTTCGGCCGGGGAGCTGTTTTTT. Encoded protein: CASSSLWGSAGELFF.

The DNA of the CDR3 is TGTGCCAGTAGTATAGCTACTAGCGGGAGGGTAACCCCCAGCTCCTACAATGAGCAGTTCTTC. Its translation: CASSIATSGRVTPSSYNEQFF. The rearrangement links TRBV19 to TRBJ2-1, with 13 bases identical to TRBD2. Germline V CDR1 and CDR2: LNHDA, SQIVND (reference sequence). V shed 1 base, J shed 0 bases, and the junction held 12 bases outside the gene matches. The length of the CDR3 is 21 residues. The variable domain in full, completed from reference TRBV19 and TRBJ2-1, reads DGGITQSPKYLFRKEGQNVTLSCEQNLNHDAMYWYRQDPGQGLRLIYYSQIVNDFQKGDIAEGYSVSREKKESFPLTVTSAQKNPTAFYLCASSIATSGRVTPSSYNEQFFGPGTRLTVL.

The CDR3 region is CASSQAHGTEAFF. The CDR3 DNA reads TGCGCCAGCAGCCAAGCCCATGGGACTGAAGCTTTCTTT. V is TRBV4-3 and J is TRBJ1-1; D is uncertain. V was clipped by 1 base and J by 5 bases, with 8 bases between them. The CDR3 sequence is 13 residues long. CDR1 and CDR2 from the germline V gene are LGHNA and YSLEER.

CDR3 DNA: TGTGCCAGCAGGCGACAGGGGTGGGGAGACTACGAGCAGTACTTC. As protein: CASRRQGWGDYEQYF. The chain links TRBV28 to TRBJ2-7, with 8 positions matching TRBD1. The V and J ends lost 6 bases and 3 bases, in that order; junction bases with no gene match: 10. Germline V gene data show CDR1 as MDHEN and CDR2 as SYDVKM. The CDR3 contains 15 residues.

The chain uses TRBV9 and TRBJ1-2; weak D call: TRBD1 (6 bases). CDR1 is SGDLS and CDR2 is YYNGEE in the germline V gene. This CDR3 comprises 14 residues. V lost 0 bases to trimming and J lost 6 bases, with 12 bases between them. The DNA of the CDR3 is TGTGCCAGCAGCGTAGAATGGGGGGCCGATGGCTACACCTTC. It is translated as CASSVEWGADGYTF.

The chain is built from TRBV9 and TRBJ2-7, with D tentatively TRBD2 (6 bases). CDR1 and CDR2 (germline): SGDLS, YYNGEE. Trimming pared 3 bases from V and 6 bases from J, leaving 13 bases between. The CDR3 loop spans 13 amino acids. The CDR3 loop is CASSGSGGIEQYF. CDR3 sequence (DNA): TGTGCCAGCAGCGGCAGCGGAGGGATCGAGCAGTACTTC.

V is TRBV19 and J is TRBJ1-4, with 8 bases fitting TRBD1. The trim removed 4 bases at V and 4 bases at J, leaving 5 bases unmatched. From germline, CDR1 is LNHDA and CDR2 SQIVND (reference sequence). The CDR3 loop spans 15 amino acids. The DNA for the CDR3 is TGTGCCAGTAGTAAACACAGGGGGAATAATGAAAAACTGTTTTTT. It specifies CASSKHRGNNEKLFF.

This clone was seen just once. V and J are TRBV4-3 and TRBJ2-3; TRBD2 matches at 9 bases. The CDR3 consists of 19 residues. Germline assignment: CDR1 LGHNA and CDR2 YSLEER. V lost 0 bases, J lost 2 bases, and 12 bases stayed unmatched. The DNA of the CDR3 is TGCGCCAGCAGCCAAGATGGGTTCCGAGCGGGGGGCACCACAGATACGCAGTATTTT. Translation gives CASSQDGFRAGGTTDTQYF.

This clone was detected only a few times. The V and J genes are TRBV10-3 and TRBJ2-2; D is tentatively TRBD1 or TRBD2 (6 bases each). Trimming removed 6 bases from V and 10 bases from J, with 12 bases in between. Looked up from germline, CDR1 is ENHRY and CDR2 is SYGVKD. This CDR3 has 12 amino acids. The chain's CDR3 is CAISAGDLELFF. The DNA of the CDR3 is TGTGCCATCAGCGCAGGGGACTTGGAGCTGTTTTTT.

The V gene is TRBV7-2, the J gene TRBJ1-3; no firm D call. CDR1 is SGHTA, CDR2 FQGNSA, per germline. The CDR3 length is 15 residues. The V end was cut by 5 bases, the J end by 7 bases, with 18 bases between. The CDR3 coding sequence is TGTGCCAGCAGCGCACAAGTGGGCTCTTGGAACACCATATATTTT. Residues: CASSAQVGSWNTIYF.